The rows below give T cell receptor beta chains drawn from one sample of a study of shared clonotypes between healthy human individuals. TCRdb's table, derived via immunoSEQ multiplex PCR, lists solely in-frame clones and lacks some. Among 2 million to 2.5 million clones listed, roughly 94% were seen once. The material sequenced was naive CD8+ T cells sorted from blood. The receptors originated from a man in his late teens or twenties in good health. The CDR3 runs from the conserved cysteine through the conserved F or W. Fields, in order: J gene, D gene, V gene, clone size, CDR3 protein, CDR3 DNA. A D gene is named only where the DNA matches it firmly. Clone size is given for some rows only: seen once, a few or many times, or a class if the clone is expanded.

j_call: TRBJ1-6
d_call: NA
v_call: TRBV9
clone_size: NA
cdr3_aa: CASSEGGGDSYNSPLHF
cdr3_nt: TGTGCCAGCAGCGAGGGGGGCGGAGACTCCTATAATTCACCCCTCCACTTT

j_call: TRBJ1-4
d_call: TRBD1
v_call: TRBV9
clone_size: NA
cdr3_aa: CASSVHGTGINEKLFF
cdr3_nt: TGTGCCAGCAGCGTCCACGGGACAGGGATAAATGAAAAACTGTTTTTT

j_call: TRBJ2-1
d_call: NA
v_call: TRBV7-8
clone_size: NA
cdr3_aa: CATSIGGGTEQFF
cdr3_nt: TGTGCCACAAGCATCGGAGGGGGCACTGAGCAGTTCTTC

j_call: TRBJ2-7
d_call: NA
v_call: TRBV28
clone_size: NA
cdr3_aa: CASSLTHSLTPYEQYF
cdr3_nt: TGTGCCAGCAGTTTAACGCACAGTCTTACCCCCTACGAGCAGTACTTC

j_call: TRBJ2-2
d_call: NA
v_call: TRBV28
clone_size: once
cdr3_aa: CASSSPSGNTGELFF
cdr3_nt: TGTGCCAGCAGTTCTCCCAGCGGGAACACCGGGGAGCTGTTTTTT

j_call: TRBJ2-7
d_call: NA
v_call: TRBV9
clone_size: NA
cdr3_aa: CASSVEPLLGNEQYF
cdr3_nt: TGTGCCAGCAGCGTAGAACCCCTCCTAGGAAACGAGCAGTACTTC

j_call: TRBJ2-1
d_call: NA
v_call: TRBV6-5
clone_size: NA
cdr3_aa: CASSWKVYNEQFF
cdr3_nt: TGTGCCAGCAGTTGGAAGGTGTACAATGAGCAGTTCTTC

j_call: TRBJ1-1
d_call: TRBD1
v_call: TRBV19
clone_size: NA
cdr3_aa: CASAGGGVAFF
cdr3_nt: TGTGCCAGTGCGGGAGGGGGCGTAGCTTTCTTT

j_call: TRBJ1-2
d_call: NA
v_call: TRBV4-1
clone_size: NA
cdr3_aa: CASSPGAGGPSYGYTF
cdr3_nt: TGCGCCAGCAGCCCCGGGGCGGGGGGCCCCTCTTATGGCTACACCTTC

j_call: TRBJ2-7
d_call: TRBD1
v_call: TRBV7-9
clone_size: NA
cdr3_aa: CASSLVDREVPYEQYF
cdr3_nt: TGTGCCAGCAGCTTGGTGGACAGGGAAGTACCCTACGAGCAGTACTTC

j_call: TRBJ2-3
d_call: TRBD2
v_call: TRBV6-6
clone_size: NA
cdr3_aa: CASSGTSSASTDTQYF
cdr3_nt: TGTGCCAGCAGTGGGACTAGCAGTGCTAGCACAGATACGCAGTATTTT

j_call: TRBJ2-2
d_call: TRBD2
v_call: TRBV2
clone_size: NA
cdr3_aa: CASSEAGTSGRAPGELFF
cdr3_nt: TGTGCCAGCAGTGAAGCGGGGACTAGCGGGAGGGCCCCCGGGGAGCTGTTTTTT

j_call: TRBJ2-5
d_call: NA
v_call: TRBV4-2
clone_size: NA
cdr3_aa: CASSQGGQETQYF
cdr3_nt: TGTGCCAGCAGCCAAGGGGGCCAAGAGACCCAGTACTTC

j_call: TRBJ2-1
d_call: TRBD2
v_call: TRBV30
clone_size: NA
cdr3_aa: CAWGPSGTEQFF
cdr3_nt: TGTGCCTGGGGGCCTAGCGGGACGGAGCAGTTCTTC

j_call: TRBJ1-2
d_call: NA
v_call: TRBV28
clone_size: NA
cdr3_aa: CASKRTETFYGYTF
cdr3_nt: TGTGCCAGCAAACGGACAGAAACATTCTATGGCTACACCTTC

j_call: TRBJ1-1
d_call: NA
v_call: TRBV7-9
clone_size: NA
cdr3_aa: CASSLAPTGWGNTEAFF
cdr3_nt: TGTGCCAGCAGCTTAGCTCCCACTGGGTGGGGGAACACTGAAGCTTTCTTT

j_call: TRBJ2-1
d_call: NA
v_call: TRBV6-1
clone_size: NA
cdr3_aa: CASRERGLNEQFF
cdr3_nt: TGTGCCAGCAGAGAAAGGGGCCTGAATGAGCAGTTCTTC

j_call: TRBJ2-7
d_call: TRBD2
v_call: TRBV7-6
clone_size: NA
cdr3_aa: CASSFLGRKEQYF
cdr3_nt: TGTGCCAGCAGCTTTCTCGGGAGGAAAGAGCAGTACTTC

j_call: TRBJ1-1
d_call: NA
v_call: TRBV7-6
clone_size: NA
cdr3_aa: CASSLARDMNTEAFF
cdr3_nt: TGTGCCAGCAGCTTAGCGCGGGACATGAACACTGAAGCTTTCTTT

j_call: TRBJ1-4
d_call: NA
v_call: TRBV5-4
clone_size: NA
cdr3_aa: CASSLRGGLEKLFF
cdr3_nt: TGTGCCAGCAGCCTCCGAGGAGGGCTCGAAAAACTGTTTTTT

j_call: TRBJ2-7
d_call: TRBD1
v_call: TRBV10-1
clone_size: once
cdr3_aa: CASSPGTEQYEQYF
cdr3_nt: TGCGCCAGCAGCCCCGGGACAGAGCAATACGAGCAGTACTTC

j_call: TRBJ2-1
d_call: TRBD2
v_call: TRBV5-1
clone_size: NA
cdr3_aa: CASSPGLAAFMEQFF
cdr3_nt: TGCGCCAGCAGCCCCGGACTAGCGGCCTTCATGGAGCAGTTCTTC

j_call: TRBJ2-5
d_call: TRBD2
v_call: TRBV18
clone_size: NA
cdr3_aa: CASSPSGREETQYF
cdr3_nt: TGTGCCAGCTCACCTAGCGGGAGGGAAGAGACCCAGTACTTC

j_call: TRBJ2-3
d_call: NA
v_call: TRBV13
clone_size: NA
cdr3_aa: CASSPPKYSVQGGDTQYF
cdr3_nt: TGTGCCAGCAGCCCCCCTAAGTACAGCGTGCAAGGGGGAGATACGCAGTATTTT

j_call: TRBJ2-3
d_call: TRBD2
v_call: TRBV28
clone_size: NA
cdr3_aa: CASRLGLGTRIDTQYF
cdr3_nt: TGTGCCAGCAGATTAGGCTTAGGGACTAGGATAGATACGCAGTATTTT

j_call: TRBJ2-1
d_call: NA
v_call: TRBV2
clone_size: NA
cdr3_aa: CASSEGSEFF
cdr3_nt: TGTGCCAGCAGTGAGGGCAGCGAGTTCTTC

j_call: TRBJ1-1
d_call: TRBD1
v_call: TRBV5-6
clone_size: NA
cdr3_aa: CASSFGTGGTEAFF
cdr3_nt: TGTGCCAGCAGCTTCGGGACAGGGGGCACTGAAGCTTTCTTT

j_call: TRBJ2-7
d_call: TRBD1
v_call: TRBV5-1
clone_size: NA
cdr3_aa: CASSGGQGPSYEQYF
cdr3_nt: TGCGCCAGCAGCGGGGGACAGGGCCCCTCCTACGAGCAGTACTTC

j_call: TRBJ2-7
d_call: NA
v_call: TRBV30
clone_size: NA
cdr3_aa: CAWSPGPYEQYF
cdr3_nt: TGTGCCTGGAGCCCGGGACCTTATGAGCAGTACTTC

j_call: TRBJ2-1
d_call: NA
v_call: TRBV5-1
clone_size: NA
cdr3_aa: CASSKTLVNEQFF
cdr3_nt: TGCGCCAGCAGCAAAACCTTAGTCAATGAGCAGTTCTTC

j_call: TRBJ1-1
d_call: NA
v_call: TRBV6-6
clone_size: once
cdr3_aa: CASSFGGPAEAFF
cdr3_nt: TGTGCCAGCAGTTTTGGGGGGCCAGCTGAAGCTTTCTTT

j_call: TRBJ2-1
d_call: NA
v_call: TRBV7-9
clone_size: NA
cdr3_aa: CASSLVGGLWDEQFF
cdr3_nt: TGTGCCAGCAGCTTAGTGGGGGGCCTTTGGGATGAGCAGTTCTTC

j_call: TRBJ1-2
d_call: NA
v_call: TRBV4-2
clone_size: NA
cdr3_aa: CASSQEYADGYTF
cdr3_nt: TGTGCCAGCAGCCAAGAATACGCAGATGGCTACACCTTC

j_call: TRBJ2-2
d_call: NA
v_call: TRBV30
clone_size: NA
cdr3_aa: CAWSGGNTGELFF
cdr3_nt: TGTGCCTGGTCCGGGGGGAACACCGGGGAGCTGTTTTTT

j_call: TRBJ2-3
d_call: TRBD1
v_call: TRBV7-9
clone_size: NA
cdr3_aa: CAISDRGTDTQYF
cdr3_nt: TGTGCCATTTCGGACAGGGGCACAGATACGCAGTATTTT

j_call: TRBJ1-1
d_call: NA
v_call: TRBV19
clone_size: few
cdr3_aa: CASSIGDVGSEAFF
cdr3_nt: TGTGCCAGTAGTATCGGTGATGTAGGCTCTGAAGCTTTCTTT

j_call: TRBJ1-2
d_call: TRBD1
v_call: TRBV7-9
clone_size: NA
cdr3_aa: CASSSGDRVHYGYTF
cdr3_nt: TGTGCCAGCAGCTCTGGGGACAGGGTTCACTATGGCTACACCTTC

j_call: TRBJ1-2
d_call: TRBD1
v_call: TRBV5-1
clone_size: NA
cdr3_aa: CASSLEGGPSVGYTF
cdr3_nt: TGCGCCAGCAGCTTGGAAGGGGGCCCCTCGGTTGGCTACACCTTC

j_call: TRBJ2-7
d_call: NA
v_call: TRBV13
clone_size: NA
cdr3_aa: CASSLGGTYEQYF
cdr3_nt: TGTGCCAGCAGCTTAGGGGGTACCTACGAGCAGTACTTC

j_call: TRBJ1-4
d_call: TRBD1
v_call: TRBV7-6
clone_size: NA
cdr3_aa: CASSLRQGNEKLFF
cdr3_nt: TGTGCCAGCAGCCTGAGACAGGGGAATGAAAAACTGTTTTTT

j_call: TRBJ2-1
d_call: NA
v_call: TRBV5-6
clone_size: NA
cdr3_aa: CASSELGGLGEQFF
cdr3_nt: TGTGCCAGCAGCGAACTCGGGGGTTTGGGTGAGCAGTTCTTC

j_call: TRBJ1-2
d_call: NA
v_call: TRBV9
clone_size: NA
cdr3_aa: CASSSFIPPDYGYTF
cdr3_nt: TGTGCCAGCAGCTCATTCATACCGCCGGACTATGGCTACACCTTC

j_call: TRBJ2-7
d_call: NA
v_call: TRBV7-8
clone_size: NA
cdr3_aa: CASSLGTDFSYEQYF
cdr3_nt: TGTGCCAGCAGCCTCGGGACGGATTTCTCCTACGAGCAGTACTTC

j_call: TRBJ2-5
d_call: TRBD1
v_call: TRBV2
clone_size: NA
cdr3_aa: CASKLRTGRETQYF
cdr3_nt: TGTGCCAGCAAATTAAGGACAGGGAGAGAGACCCAGTACTTC

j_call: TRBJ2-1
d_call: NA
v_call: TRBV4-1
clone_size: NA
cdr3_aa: CASSQEGGDEQFF
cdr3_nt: TGCGCCAGCAGCCAAGAAGGTGGGGATGAGCAGTTCTTC

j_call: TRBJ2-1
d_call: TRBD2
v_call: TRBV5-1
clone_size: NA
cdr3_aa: CASSQGLAGSSYNEQFF
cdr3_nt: TGCGCCAGCAGCCAGGGACTAGCTGGGAGCTCCTACAATGAGCAGTTCTTC

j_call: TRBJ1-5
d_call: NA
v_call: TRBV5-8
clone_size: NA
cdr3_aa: CASSLEPGNQPQHF
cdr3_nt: TGTGCCAGCAGCTTGGAACCAGGCAATCAGCCCCAGCATTTT

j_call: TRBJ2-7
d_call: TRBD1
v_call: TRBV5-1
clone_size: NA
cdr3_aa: CASSLVQGAGNEQYF
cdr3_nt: TGCGCCAGCAGCTTGGTACAGGGGGCTGGCAACGAGCAGTACTTC

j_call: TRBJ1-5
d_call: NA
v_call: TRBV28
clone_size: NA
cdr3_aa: CASSFVGNQPQHF
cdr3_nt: TGTGCCAGCAGTTTCGTGGGCAATCAGCCCCAGCATTTT

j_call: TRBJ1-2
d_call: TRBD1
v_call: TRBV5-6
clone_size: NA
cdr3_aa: CASSFSYRGDYGYTF
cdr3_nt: TGTGCCAGCAGCTTTAGTTACAGGGGCGACTATGGCTACACCTTC

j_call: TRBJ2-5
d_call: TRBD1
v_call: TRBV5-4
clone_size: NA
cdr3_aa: CASSPKGTGETQYF
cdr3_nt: TGTGCCAGCAGCCCCAAAGGGACAGGAGAGACCCAGTACTTC

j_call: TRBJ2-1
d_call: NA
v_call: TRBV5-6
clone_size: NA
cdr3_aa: CASSLWSSYNEQFF
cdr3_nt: TGTGCCAGCAGCTTGTGGAGCTCCTACAATGAGCAGTTCTTC